This T cell receptor (beta chain) is drawn from a study of CD8 T cells in ankylosing spondylitis. General study findings and limits: There was reportedly significant enrichment of clones that were disease-linked in matched ankylosing spondylitis synovial fluid. A TCR beta motif of fewer than ten highly homologous variants appeared characteristic of ankylosing spondylitis blood. Researchers report that disease-linked clones proved CD8+ and relatively rare in peripheral blood.

TCRdb passed the 5' RACE reads through MiXCR, listing each CDR3 protein once. The table has approximately 210,000 distinct CDR3 sequences, more than 10% seen once; the top ten hold about 15%. This clonotype was counted many times. Its antigen is not known. Germline V gene data show CDR1 as SGHTA and CDR2 as FQGNSA. The germline V and J ends were trimmed by 0 bases and 0 bases, with 9 bases remaining between them. This CDR3 comprises 16 residues. This sequence originates from a male donor with ankylosing spondylitis or in good health (not recorded which). The specimen sequenced was blood, either unsorted or a sorted T cell fraction (not recorded which). The chain employs TRBV7-2 and TRBJ2-1; perhaps TRBD1 as D (6 bases). This chain's CDR3 is CASSLAGALSYNEQFF. CDR3 nucleotide sequence: TGTGCCAGCAGCTTAGCGGGGGCCCTCTCCTACAATGAGCAGTTCTTC.